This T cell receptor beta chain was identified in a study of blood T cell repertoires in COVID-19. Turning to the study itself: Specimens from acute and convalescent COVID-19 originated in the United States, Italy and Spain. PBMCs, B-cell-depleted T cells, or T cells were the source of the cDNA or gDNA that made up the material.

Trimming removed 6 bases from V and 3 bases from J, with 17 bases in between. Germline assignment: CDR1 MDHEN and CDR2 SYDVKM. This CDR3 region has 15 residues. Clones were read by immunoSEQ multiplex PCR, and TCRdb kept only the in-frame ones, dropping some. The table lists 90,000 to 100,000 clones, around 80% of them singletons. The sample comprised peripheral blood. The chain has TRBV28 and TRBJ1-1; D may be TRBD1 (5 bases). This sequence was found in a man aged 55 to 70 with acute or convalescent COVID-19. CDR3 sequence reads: CASSTAGFQYTEAFF. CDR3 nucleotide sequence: TGTGCCAGCAGCACCGCAGGGTTCCAGTACACTGAAGCTTTCTTT.